This TCR beta chain was recovered during a study of cytomegalovirus exposure and HLA in healthy donors. The PCR had 60 Vbeta and 13 Jbeta primers. The method was immunoSEQ multiplex PCR; TCRdb's version includes in-frame clones alone and lacks a portion of them. The sample includes approximately 100,000 clones, approximately 76% seen only once; the top ten take around 4.4%. V lost 6 bases and J 0 bases, leaving 11 bases between the germline ends. CDR1 and CDR2 (germline): MNHEY, SVGAGI. The CDR3 loop spans 14 amino acids. What was sequenced was PBMCs. This receptor was identified in a man aged 35-49 years in good health and CMV-seronegative. The genes are TRBV6-5 and TRBJ1-1; D gene unclear. The CDR3 is CASSPRLLNTEAFF. The CDR3 coding sequence is TGTGCCAGCAGCCCAAGACTGTTGAACACTGAAGCTTTCTTT.